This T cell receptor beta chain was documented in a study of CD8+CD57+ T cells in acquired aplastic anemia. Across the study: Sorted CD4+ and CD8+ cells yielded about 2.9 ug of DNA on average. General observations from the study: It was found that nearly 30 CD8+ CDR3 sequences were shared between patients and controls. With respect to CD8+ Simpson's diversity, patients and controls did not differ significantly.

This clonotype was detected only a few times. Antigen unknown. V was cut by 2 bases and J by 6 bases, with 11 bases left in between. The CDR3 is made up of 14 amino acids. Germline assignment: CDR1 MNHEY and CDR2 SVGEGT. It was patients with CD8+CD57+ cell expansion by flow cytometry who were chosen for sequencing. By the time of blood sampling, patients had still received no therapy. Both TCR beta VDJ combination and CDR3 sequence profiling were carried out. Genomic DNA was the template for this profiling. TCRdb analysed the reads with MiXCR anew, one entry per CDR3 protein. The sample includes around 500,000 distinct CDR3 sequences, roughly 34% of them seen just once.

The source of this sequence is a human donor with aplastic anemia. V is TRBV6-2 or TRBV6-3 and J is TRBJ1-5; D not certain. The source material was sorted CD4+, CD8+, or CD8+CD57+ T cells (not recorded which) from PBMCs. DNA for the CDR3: TGTGCCAGCAGTTACCTGCCTTACTCTCAGCCCCAGCATTTT. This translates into CASSYLPYSQPQHF.